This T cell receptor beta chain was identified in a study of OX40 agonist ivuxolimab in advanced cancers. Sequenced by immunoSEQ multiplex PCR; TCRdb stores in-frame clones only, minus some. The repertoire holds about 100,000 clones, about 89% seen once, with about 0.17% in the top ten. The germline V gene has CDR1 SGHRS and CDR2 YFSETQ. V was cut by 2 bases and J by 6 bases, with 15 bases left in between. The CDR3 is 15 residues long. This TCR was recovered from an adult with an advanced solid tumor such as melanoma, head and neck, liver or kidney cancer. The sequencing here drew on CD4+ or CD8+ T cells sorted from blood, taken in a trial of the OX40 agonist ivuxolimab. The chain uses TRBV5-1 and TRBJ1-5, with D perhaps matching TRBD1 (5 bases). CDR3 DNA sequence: TGCGCCAGCAGCTTAGCCGGGGAGGGGAGTCAGCCCCAGCATTTT. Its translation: CASSLAGEGSQPQHF.